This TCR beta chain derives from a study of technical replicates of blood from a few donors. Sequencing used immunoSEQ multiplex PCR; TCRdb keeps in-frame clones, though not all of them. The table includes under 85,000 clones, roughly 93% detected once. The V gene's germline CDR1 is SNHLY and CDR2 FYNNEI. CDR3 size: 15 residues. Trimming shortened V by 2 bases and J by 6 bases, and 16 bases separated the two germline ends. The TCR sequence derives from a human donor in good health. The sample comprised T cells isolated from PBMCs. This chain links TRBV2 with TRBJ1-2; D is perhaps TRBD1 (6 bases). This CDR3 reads CASSEQGLPRDGYTF. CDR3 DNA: TGTGCCAGCAGTGAACAGGGGCTACCTCGGGATGGCTACACCTTC.